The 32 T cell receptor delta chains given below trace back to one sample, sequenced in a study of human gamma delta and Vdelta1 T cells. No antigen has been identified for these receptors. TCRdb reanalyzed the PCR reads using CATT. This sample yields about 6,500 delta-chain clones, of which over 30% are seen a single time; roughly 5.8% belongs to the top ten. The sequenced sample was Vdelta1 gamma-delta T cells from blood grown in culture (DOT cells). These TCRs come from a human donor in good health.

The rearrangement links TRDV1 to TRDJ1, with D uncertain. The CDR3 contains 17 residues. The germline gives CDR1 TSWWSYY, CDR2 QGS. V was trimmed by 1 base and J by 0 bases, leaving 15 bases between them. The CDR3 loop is CALGEPLLARYTDKLIF. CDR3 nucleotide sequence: TGTGCTCTTGGGGAACCCCTTTTGGCCCGGTACACCGATAAACTCATCTTT.

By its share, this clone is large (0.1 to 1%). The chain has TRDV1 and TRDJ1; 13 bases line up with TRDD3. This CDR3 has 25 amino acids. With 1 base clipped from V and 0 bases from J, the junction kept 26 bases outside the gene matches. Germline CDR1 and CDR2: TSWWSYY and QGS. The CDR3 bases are TGTGCTCTTGGGGAACGGCCTTCCTACGGTTCGTACTGGGGGATACGCAAGGATCACACCGATAAACTCATCTTT. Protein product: CALGERPSYGSYWGIRKDHTDKLIF.

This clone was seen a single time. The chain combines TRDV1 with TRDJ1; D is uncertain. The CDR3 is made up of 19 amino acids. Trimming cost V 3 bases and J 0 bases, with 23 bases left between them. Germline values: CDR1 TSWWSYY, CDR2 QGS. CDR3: CALGDVITGGHRYTDKLIF. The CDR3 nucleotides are TGTGCTCTTGGGGATGTTATAACCGGAGGGCACCGGTACACCGATAAACTCATCTTT.

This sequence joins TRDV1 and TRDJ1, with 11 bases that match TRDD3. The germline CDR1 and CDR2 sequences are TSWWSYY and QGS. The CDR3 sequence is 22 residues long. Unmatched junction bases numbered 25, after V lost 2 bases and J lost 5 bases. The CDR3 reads CALGEWGRDHGWGILGRDKLIF. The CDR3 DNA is TGTGCTCTTGGGGAATGGGGGAGAGATCATGGCTGGGGGATACTCGGGCGTGATAAACTCATCTTT.

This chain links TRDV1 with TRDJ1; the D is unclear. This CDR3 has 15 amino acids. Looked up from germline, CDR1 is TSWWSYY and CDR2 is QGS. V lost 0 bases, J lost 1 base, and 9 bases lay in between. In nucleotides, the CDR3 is TGTGCTCTTGGGGAACTTACGCTGAGCACCGATAAACTCATCTTT. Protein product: CALGELTLSTDKLIF.

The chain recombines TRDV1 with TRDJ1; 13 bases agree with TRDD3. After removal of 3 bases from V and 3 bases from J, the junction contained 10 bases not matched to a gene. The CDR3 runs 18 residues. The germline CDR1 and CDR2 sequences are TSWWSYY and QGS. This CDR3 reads CALGDCTGGYAVADKLIF. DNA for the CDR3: TGTGCTCTTGGGGACTGTACTGGGGGATACGCCGTCGCCGATAAACTCATCTTT.

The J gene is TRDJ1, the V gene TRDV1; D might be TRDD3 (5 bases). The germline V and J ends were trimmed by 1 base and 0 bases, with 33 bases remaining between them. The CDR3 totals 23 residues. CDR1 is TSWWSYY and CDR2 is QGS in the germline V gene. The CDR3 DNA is TGTGCTCTTGGGGAACGGGGGGCGAGGACCCTCCTTACCCTTGGTTTTGACACCGATAAACTCATCTTT. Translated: CALGERGARTLLTLGFDTDKLIF.

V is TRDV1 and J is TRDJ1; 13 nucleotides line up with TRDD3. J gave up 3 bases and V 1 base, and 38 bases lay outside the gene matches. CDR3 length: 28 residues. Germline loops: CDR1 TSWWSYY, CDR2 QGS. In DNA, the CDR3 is TGTGCTCTTGGGGAACCGGGGCTGGGTCCTTCCTACGACGTACTGGGGGATACGCGTATCCTAATGGCCGATAAACTCATCTTT. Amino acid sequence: CALGEPGLGPSYDVLGDTRILMADKLIF.

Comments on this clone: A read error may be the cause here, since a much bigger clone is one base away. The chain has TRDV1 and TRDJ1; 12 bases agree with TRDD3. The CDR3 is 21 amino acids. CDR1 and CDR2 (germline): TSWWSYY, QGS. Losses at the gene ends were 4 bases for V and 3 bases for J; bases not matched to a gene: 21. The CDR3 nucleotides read TGTGCTCTTGGGGGTCCTCTTCCTACGACGTACTGGGGGATACCCCCCGATAAACTCATCTTT. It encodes CALGGPLPTTYWGIPPDKLIF.

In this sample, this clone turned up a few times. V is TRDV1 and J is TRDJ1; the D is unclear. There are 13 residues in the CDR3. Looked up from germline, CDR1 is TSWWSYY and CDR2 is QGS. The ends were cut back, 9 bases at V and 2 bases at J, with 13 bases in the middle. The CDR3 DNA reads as TGTGCTCTCTTATATTCCGGGACCGATAAACTCATCTTT. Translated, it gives CALLYSGTDKLIF.

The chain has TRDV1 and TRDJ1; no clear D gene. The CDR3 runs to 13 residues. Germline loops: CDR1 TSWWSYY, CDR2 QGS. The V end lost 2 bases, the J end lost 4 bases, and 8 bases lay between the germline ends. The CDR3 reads CALGETHLDKLIF. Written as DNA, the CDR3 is TGTGCTCTTGGGGAAACCCACCTCGATAAACTCATCTTT.

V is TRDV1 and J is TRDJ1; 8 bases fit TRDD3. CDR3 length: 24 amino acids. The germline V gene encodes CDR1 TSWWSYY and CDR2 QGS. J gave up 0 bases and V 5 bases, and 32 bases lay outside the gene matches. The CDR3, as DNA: TGTGCTCTTGGGTCCCCTGGGGACCGGGTGGTGACTGGGGGCCACAAAGGGTACACCGATAAACTCATCTTT. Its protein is CALGSPGDRVVTGGHKGYTDKLIF.

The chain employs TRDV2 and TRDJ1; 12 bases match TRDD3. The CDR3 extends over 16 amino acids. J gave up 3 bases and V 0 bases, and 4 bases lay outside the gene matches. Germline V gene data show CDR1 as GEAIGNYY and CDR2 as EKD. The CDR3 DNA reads TGTGCCTGTGACACCGCTCTGGGGGATACGCCCGATAAACTCATCTTT. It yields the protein CACDTALGDTPDKLIF.

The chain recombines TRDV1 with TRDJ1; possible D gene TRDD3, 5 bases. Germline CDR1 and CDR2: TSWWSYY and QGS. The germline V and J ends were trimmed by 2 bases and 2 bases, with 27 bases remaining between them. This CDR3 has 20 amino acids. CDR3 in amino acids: CALGEDIFPPHYRGTDKLIF. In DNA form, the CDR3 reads TGTGCTCTTGGGGAAGATATTTTCCCCCCACACTATAGGGGAACCGATAAACTCATCTTT.

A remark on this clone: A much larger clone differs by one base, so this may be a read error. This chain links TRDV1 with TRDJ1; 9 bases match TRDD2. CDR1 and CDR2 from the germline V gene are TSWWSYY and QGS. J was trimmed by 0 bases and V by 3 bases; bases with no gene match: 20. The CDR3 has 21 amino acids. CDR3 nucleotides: TGTGCTCTTGGGGAGTTCCTTCCTACCTACCGCGGGGGCTGGTACACCGATAAACTCATCTTT. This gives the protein CALGEFLPTYRGGWYTDKLIF.

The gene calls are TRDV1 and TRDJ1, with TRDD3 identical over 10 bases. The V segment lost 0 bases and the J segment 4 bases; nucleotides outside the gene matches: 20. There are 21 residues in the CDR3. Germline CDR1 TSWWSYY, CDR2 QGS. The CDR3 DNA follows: TGTGCTCTTGGGGAACTAAAATGGTCCCCTCGGGGGATACGCCCATACGATAAACTCATCTTT. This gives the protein CALGELKWSPRGIRPYDKLIF.

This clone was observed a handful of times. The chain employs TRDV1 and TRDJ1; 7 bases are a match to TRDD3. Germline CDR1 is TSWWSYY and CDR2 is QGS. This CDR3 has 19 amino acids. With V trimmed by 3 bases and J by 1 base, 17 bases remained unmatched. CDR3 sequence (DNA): TGTGCTCTTGGGGACCACGGGATCCTAGGCTGGGGGTCCACCGATAAACTCATCTTT. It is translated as CALGDHGILGWGSTDKLIF.

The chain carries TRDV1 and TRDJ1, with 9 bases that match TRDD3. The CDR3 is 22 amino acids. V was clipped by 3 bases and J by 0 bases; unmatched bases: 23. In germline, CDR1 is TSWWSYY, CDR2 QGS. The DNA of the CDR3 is TGTGCTCTTGGGGACTACCGGCCCTCGTCTTACTGGGGGACCCATTACACCGATAAACTCATCTTT. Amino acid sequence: CALGDYRPSSYWGTHYTDKLIF.

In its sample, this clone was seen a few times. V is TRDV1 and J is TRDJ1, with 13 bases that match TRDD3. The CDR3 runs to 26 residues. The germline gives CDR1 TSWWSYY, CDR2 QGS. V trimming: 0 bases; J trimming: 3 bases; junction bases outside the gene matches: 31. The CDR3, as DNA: TGTGCTCTTGGGGAACTACCCTCCGACATAAACGTGCGTATTCGCCGTACTGGGGGATACGCCGATAAACTCATCTTT. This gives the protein CALGELPSDINVRIRRTGGYADKLIF.

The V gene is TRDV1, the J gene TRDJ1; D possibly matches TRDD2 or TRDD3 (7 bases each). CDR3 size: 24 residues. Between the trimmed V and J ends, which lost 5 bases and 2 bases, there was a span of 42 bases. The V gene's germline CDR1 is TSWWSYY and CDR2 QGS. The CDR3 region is CALGQHISLFLPGGHPLTTDKLIF. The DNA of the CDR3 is TGTGCTCTTGGGCAACATATTTCACTTTTCCTACCTGGGGGGCACCCCCTTACAACCGATAAACTCATCTTT.

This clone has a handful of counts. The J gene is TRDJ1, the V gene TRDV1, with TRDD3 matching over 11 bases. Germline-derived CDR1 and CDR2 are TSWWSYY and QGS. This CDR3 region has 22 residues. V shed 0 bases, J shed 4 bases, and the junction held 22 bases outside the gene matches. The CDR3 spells CALGELFLQGGGYVRLRDKLIF. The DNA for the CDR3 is TGTGCTCTTGGGGAACTTTTCCTACAGGGTGGGGGATACGTGCGACTTCGCGATAAACTCATCTTT.

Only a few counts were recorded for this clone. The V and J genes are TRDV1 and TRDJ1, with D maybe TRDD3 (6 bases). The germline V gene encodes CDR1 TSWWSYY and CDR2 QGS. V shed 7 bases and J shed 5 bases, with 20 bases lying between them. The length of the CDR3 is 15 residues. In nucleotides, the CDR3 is TGTGCTCTTGAGATAATGGGGGTTGGAAAGGATAAACTCATCTTT. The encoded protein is CALEIMGVGKDKLIF.

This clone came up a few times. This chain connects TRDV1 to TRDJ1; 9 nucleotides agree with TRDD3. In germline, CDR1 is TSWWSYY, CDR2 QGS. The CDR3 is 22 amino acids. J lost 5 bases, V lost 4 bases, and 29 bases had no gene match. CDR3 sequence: CALGVHPLYWGKASLWNDKLIF. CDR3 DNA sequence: TGTGCTCTTGGGGTACACCCCTTATACTGGGGGAAAGCGAGCCTATGGAATGATAAACTCATCTTT.

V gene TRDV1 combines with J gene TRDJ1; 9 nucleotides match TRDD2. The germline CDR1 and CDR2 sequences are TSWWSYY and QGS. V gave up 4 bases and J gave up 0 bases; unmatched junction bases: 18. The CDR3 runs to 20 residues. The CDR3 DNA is TGTGCTCTTGGGGCCTTCCTACGCGCCTGGGGATCCTCGTACACCGATAAACTCATCTTT. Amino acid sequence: CALGAFLRAWGSSYTDKLIF.

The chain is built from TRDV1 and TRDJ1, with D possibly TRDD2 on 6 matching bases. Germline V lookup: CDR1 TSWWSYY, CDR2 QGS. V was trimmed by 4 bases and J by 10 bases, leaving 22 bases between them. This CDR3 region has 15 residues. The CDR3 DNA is TGTGCTCTTGGGGCAATTCCTAGATACAAGGGGCGACTCATCTTT. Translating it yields CALGAIPRYKGRLIF.

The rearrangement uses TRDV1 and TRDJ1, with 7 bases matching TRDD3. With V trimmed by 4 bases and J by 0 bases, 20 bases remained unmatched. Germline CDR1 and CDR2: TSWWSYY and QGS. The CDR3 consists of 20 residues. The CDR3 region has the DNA TGTGCTCTTGGGGGTAACGTATTCCTTCGGGGGATCCGAGACACCGATAAACTCATCTTT. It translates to CALGGNVFLRGIRDTDKLIF.

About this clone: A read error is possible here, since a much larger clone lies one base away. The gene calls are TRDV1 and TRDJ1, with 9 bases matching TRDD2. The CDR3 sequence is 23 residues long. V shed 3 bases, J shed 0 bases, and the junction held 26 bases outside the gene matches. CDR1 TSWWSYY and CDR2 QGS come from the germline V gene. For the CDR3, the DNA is TGTGCTCTTGGGGACTTCCGCCGGGCCTTCCTACGTTATGGGGGAAGCCACACCGATAAACTCATCTTT. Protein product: CALGDFRRAFLRYGGSHTDKLIF.

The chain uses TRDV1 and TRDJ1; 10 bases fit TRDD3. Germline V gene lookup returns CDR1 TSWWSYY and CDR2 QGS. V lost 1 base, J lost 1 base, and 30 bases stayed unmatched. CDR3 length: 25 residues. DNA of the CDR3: TGTGCTCTTGGGGAACCTTCCTATAGGGGCCCTAGAAGCGAGACTGGGGGATCCTTCACCGATAAACTCATCTTT. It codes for CALGEPSYRGPRSETGGSFTDKLIF.

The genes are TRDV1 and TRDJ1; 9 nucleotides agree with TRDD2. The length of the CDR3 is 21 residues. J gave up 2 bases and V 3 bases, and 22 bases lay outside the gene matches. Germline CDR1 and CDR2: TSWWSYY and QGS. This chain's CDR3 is CALGDSGLPTDWAEGTDKLIF. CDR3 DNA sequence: TGTGCTCTTGGGGACTCCGGCCTTCCTACAGACTGGGCTGAGGGAACCGATAAACTCATCTTT.

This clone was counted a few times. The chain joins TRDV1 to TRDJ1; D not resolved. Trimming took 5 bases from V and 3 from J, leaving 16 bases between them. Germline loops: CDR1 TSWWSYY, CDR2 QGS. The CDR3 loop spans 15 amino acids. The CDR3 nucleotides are TGTGCTCTTGGGAGTCAAAAGGGTCGACCCGATAAACTCATCTTT. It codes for CALGSQKGRPDKLIF.

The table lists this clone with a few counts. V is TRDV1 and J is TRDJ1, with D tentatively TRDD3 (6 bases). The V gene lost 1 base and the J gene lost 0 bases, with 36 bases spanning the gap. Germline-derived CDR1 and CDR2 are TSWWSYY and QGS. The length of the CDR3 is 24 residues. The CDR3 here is CALGEPRPGPTRRMGALYTDKLIF. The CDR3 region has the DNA TGTGCTCTTGGGGAACCCCGCCCGGGCCCCACGCGACGTATGGGGGCTTTGTACACCGATAAACTCATCTTT.

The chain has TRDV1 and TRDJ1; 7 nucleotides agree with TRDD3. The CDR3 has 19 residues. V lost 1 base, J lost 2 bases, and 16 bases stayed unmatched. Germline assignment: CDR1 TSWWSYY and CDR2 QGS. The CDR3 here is CALGEPVYWLWGNTDKLIF. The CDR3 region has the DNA TGTGCTCTTGGGGAACCAGTTTACTGGCTATGGGGGAATACCGATAAACTCATCTTT.